Sequencing of this T cell receptor beta chain was carried out in a study of response to subunit inactivated influenza vaccine. Trimming took off 1 base at V and 0 bases at J, with 13 bases between the two ends. CDR1 is SQVTM and CDR2 is ANQGSEA in the germline V gene. The CDR3 is 16 residues long. Each CDR3 protein gets one entry after TCRdb re-called the RT-PCR reads with MiXCR. The table includes more than 550,000 distinct CDR3 sequences, 10% to 15% detected once. This clonotype was detected ten times or more. Source: PBMCs from blood, taken on the day of vaccination. This clonotype was sampled from a middle-aged man who received an inactivated influenza vaccine. The rearrangement uses TRBV29-1 and TRBJ1-3; a weak D match, TRBD1 (5 bases). The CDR3: CSVEVRRGGSGNTIYF. The CDR3 DNA reads TGCAGCGTTGAAGTTCGTCGGGGGGGCTCTGGAAACACCATATATTTT. The whole variable domain, filled in from reference TRBV29-1 and TRBJ1-3, reads SAVISQKPSRDICQRGTSLTIQCQVDSQVTMMFWYRQQPGQSLTLIATANQGSEATYESGFVIDKFPISRPNLTFSTLTVSNMSPEDSSIYLCSVEVRRGGSGNTIYFGEGSWLTVV.